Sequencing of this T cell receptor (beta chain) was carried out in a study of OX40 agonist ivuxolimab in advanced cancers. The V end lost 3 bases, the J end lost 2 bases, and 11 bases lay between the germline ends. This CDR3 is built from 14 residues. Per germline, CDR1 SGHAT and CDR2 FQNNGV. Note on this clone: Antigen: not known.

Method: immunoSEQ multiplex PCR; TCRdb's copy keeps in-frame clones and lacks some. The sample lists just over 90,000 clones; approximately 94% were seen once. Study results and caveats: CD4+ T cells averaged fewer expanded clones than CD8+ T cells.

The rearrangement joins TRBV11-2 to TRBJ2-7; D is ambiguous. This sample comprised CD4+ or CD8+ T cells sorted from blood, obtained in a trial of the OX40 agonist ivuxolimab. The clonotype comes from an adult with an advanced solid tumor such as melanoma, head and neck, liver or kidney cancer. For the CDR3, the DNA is TGTGCCAGCAGCTTTGGCGGCCTTACCTACGAGCAGTACTTC. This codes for CASSFGGLTYEQYF.